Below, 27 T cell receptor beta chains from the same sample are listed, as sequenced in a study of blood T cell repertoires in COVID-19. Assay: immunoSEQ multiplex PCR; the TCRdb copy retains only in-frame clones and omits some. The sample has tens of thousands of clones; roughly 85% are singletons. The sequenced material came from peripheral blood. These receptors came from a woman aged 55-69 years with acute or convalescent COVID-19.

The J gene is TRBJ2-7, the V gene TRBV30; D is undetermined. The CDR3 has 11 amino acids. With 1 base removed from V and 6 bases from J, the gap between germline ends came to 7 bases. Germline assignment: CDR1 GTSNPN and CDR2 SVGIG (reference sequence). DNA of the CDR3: TGTGCCTGGAGTGACGGTTTCGAGCAGTACTTC. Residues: CAWSDGFEQYF.

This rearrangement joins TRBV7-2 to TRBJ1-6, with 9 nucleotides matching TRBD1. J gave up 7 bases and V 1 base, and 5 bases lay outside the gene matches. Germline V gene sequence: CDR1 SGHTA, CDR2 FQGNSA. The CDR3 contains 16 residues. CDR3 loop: CASSLEGQGFNSPLHF. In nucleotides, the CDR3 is TGTGCCAGCAGCTTAGAGGGACAGGGCTTCAATTCACCCCTCCACTTT.

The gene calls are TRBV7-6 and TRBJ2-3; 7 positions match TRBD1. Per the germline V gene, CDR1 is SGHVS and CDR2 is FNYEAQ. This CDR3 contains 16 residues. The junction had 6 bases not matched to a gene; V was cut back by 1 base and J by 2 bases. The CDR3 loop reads CASSLGAQGITDTQYF. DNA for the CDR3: TGTGCCAGCAGCTTAGGCGCACAGGGGATCACAGATACGCAGTATTTT.

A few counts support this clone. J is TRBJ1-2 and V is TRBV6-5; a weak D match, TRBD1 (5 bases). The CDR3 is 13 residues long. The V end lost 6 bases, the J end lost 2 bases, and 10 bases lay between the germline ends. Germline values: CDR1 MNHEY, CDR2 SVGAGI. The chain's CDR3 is CASREGRNYGYTF. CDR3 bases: TGTGCCAGCAGGGAGGGACGGAACTATGGCTACACCTTC.

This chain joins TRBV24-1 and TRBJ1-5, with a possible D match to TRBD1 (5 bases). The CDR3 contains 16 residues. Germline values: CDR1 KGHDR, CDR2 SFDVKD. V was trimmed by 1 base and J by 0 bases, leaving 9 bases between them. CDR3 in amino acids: CATSDFQGYSNQPQHF. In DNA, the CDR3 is TGTGCCACCAGTGATTTTCAGGGATATAGCAATCAGCCCCAGCATTTT.

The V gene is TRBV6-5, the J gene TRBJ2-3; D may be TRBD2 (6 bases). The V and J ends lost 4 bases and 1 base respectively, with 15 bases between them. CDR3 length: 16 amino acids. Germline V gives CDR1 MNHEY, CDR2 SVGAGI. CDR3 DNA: TGTGCCAGCAGTTCGGTGCGGGGCAAACGCACAGATACGCAGTATTTT. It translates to CASSSVRGKRTDTQYF.

The CDR3 bases are TGTGCCAGCAGCTTAGATCTACTAAGCGGCTACACCTTC. This translates into CASSLDLLSGYTF. The chain has TRBV11-2 and TRBJ1-2; D is ambiguous. Trimming shortened V by 0 bases and J by 8 bases, and 10 bases separated the two germline ends. CDR3 length: 13 residues. Germline loops: CDR1 SGHAT, CDR2 FQNNGV.

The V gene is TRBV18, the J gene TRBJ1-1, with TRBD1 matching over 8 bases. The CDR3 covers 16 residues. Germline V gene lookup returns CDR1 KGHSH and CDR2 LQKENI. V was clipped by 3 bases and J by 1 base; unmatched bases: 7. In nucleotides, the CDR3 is TGTGCCAGCTCACCGAGGACAGGGATCACGAACACTGAAGCTTTCTTT. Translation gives CASSPRTGITNTEAFF.

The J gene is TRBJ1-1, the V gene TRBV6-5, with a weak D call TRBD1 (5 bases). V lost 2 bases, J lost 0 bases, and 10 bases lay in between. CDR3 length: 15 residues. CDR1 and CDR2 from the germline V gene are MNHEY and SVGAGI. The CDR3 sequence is CASSYRQRMNTEAFF. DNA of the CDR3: TGTGCCAGCAGTTACAGACAGAGAATGAACACTGAAGCTTTCTTT.

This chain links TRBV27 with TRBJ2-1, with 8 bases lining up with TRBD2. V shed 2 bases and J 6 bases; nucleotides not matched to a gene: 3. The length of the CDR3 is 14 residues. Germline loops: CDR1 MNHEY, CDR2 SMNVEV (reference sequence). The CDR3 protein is CASSLSGSFNEQFF. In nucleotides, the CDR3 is TGTGCCAGCAGTTTAAGCGGGAGTTTCAATGAGCAGTTCTTC.

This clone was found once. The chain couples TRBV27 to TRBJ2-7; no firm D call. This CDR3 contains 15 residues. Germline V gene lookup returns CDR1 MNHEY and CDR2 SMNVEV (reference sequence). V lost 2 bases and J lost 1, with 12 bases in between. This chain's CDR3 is CASSLNSHRSYEQYF. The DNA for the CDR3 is TGTGCCAGCAGTTTAAACAGCCATAGGTCCTACGAGCAGTACTTC.

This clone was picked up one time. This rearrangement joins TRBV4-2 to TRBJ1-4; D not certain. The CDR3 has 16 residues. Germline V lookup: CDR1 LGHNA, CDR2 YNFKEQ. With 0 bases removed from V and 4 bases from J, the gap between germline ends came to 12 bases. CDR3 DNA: TGTGCCAGCAGCCAAGATCTTCGGAACTATAATGAAAAACTGTTTTTT. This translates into CASSQDLRNYNEKLFF.

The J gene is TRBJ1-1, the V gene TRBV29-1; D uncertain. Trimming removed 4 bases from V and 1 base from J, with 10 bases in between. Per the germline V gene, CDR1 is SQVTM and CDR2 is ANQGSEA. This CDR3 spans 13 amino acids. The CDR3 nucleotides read TGCAGCGTTGTTAAAACAGCGAACACTGAAGCTTTCTTT. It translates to CSVVKTANTEAFF.

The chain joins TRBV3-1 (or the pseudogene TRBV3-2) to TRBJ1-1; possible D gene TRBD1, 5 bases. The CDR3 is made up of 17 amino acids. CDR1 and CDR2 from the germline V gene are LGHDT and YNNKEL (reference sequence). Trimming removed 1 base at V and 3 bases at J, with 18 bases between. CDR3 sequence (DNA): TGTGCCAGCAGCCAAGTTTGGGGCGCGAATTTGGACACTGAAGCTTTCTTT. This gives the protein CASSQVWGANLDTEAFF.

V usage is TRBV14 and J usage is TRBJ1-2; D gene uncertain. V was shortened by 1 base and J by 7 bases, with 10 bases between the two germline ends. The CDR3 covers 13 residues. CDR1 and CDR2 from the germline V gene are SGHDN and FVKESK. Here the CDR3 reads CASSQVLFSGYTF. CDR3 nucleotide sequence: TGTGCCAGCAGCCAAGTACTGTTTTCTGGCTACACCTTC.

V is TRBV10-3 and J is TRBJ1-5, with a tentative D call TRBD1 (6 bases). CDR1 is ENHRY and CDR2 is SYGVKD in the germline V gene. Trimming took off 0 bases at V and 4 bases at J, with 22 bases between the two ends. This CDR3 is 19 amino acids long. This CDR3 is CAISESKGGRDRGNQPQHF. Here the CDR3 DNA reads TGTGCCATCAGTGAGTCGAAGGGGGGGAGGGACCGAGGAAATCAGCCCCAGCATTTT.

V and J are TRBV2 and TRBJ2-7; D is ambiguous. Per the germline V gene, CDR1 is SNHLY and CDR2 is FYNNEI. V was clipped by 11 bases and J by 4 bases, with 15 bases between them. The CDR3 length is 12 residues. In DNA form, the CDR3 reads TGTGCCGCGAGTATTTCGGTTTACGAGCAGTACTTC. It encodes CAASISVYEQYF.

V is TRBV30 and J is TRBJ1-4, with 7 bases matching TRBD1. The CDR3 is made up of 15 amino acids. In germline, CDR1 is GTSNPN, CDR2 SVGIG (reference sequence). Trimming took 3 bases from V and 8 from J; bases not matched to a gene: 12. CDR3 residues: CAWRDITGAAEKLFF. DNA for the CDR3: TGTGCCTGGAGAGATATTACAGGGGCGGCGGAAAAACTGTTTTTT.

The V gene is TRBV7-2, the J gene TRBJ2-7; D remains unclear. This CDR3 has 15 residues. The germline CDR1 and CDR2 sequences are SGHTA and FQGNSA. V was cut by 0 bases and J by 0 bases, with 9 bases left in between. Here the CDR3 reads CASSLAPLSSYEQYF. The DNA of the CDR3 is TGTGCCAGCAGCTTAGCCCCCCTAAGCTCCTACGAGCAGTACTTC.

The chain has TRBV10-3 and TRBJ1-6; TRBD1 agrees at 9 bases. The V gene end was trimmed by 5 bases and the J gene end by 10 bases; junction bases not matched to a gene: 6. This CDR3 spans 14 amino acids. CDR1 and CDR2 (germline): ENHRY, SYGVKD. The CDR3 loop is CAISPTGGRSPLHF. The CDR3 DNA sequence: TGTGCCATCAGTCCTACAGGGGGCCGGTCACCCCTCCACTTT.

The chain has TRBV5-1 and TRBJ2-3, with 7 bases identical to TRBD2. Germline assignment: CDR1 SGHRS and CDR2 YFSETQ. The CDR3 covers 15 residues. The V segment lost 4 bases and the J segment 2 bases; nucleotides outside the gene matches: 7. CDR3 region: CASSATSRDTDTQYF. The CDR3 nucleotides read TGCGCCAGCAGCGCGACTAGCAGAGACACAGATACGCAGTATTTT.

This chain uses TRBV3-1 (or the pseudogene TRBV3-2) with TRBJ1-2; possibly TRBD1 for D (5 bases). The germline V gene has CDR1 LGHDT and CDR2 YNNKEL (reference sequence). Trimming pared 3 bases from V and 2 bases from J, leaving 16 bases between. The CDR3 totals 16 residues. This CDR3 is CASSQALGWGNYGYTF. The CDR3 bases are TGTGCCAGCAGCCAGGCGCTGGGGTGGGGCAACTATGGCTACACCTTC.

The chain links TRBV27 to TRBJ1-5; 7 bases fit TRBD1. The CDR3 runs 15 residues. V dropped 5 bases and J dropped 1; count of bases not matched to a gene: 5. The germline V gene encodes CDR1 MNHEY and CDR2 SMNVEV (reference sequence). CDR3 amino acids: CASSRQGTSNQPQHF. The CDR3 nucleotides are TGTGCCAGCAGTAGACAGGGAACAAGCAATCAGCCCCAGCATTTT.

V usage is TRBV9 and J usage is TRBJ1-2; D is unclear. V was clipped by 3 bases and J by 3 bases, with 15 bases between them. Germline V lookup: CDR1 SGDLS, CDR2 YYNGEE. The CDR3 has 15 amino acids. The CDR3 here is CASSAQHRGDYGYTF. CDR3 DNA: TGTGCCAGCAGCGCCCAGCATCGGGGAGACTATGGCTACACCTTC.

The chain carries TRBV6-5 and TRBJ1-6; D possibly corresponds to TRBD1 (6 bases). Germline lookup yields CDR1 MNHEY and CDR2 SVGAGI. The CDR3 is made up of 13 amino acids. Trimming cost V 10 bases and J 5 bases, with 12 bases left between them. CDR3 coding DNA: TGTGCCACAATCAGGGGCGATAATTCACCCCTCCACTTT. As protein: CATIRGDNSPLHF.

CDR3 DNA sequence: TGTGCCAGTAGCCTACAGGGGGCAATTAGCAATCAGCCCCAGCATTTT. Protein product: CASSLQGAISNQPQHF. The chain has TRBV19 and TRBJ1-5, with TRBD1 identical over 9 bases. There are 16 residues in the CDR3. J was trimmed by 0 bases and V by 6 bases; bases with no gene match: 6. CDR1 LNHDA and CDR2 SQIVND come from the germline V gene (reference sequence). Full variable domain (outside the CDR3, taken from reference TRBV19 and TRBJ1-5): DGGITQSPKYLFRKEGQNVTLSCEQNLNHDAMYWYRQDPGQGLRLIYYSQIVNDFQKGDIAEGYSVSREKKESFPLTVTSAQKNPTAFYLCASSLQGAISNQPQHFGDGTRLSIL.

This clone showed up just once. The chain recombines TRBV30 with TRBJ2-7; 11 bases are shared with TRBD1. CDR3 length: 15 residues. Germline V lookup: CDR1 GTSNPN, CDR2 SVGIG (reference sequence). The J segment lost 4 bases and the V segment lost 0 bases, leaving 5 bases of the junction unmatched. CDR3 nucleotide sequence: TGTGCCTGGAGTGTACCCGGGACAGGGGGATACGAGCAGTACTTC. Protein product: CAWSVPGTGGYEQYF.